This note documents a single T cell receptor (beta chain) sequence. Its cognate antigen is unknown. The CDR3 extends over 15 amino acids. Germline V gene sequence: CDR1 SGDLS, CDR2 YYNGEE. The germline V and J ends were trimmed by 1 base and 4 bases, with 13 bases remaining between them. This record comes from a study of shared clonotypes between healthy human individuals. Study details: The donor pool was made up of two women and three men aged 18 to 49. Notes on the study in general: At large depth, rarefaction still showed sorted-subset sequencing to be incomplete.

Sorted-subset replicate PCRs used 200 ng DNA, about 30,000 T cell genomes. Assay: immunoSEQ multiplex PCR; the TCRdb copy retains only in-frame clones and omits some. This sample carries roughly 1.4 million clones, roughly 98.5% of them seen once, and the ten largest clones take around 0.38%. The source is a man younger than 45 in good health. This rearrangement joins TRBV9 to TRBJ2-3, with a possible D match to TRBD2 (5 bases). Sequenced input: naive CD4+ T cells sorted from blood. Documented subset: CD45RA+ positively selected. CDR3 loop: CASSVRLAAADTQYF. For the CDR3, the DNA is TGTGCCAGCAGCGTACGTCTAGCCGCAGCAGATACGCAGTATTTT.